This T cell receptor beta chain was identified during a study of shared clonotypes between healthy human individuals. Study findings and constraints: Non-shared clonotypes had lower generation probabilities than clonotypes shared by all four sorted-subset donors.

As to this clone: Its antigen remains unknown.

Here immunoSEQ multiplex PCR was the method, and the copy in TCRdb shows in-frame clones only, minus some. The sample shows over 850,000 clones, about 84% of them seen only once. The CDR3 length is 16 residues. The J segment lost 5 bases and the V segment lost 3 bases, leaving 10 bases of the junction unmatched. Germline V CDR1 and CDR2: SGHRS, YFSETQ. The sequence was collected from a man aged 18 to 29 in good health. Some clones in this sample may be carry-over from other donors' samples. The sample comprised memory CD4+ T cells from PBMCs. The subset here: CD45RA-negative fraction. The chain links TRBV5-1 to TRBJ2-2, with 7 bases identical to TRBD1. CDR3 protein: CASSWDNRQGTGELFF. The CDR3 bases are TGCGCCAGCAGCTGGGACAATCGACAGGGAACCGGGGAGCTGTTTTTT. Combining the CDR3 with reference TRBV5-1 and TRBJ2-2 gives the whole variable domain KAGVTQTPRYLIKTRGQQVTLSCSPISGHRSVSWYQQTPGQGLQFLFEYFSETQRNKGNFPGRFSGRQFSNSRSEMNVSTLELGDSALYLCASSWDNRQGTGELFFGEGSRLTVL.